This is a list of T cell receptor beta chains from one sample in a study of T-cell reconstitution after alpha-beta-depleted transplantation in children. TCRdb independently ran MiXCR on the PCR reads; one entry per CDR3 protein. This sample has around 490,000 distinct CDR3 sequences; about 10% occur once, and the top ten carry about 14%. The sequencing here drew on PBMCs, mostly from graft donor cells, taken 180 days after TCRalphabeta/CD19-depleted stem cell transplant. All receptors come from a female patient aged 2 to 10 who had a stem cell transplant for aplastic anemia, so the T cells may come from the graft donor. Each CDR3 is given with its conserved first and last residue. Each record gives: J gene, V gene, D gene, clone size, CDR3 protein, CDR3 DNA. A D gene is named only where the DNA matches it firmly. Clone size, where shown, is once, few, many, or a class for clones that have expanded.

TRBJ2-2 TRBV7-2 NA NA CASSLEAASGELFF TGTGCCAGCAGCTTAGAGGCGGCCTCCGGGGAGCTGTTTTTT
TRBJ1-5 TRBV5-5 NA NA CASSLAQGVVGQPQHF TGTGCCAGCAGCTTGGCTCAGGGAGTGGTGGGTCAGCCCCAGCATTTT
TRBJ1-6 TRBV7-9 NA NA CASSLVGGSPLHF TGTGCCAGCAGCCTCGTGGGGGGTTCACCCCTCCACTTT
TRBJ2-1 TRBV7-2 TRBD1 NA CASSRQGGSYNEQFF TGTGCCAGCAGTCGACAGGGGGGGTCCTACAATGAGCAGTTCTTC
TRBJ1-1 TRBV28 NA few CASRYTGPDTEAFF TGTGCCAGCAGATACACAGGGCCGGACACTGAAGCTTTCTTT
TRBJ2-7 TRBV2 NA NA CASRRQELAYEQYF TGTGCCAGCAGAAGACAGGAATTAGCATACGAGCAGTACTTC
TRBJ2-5 TRBV4-3 NA few CASSPRGRNQETQYF TGCGCCAGCAGCCCTCGGGGGCGAAACCAAGAGACCCAGTACTTC
TRBJ2-5 TRBV5-8 TRBD1 NA CASSHSKTGLQETQYF TGTGCCAGCAGCCACTCTAAGACAGGGTTACAAGAGACCCAGTACTTC
TRBJ2-2 TRBV24-1 NA NA CATSDLGARELFF TGTGCCACCAGTGATTTAGGCGCCAGGGAGCTGTTTTTT
TRBJ2-3 TRBV21-1 NA NA CASSKLAWSTQYF TGTGCCAGCAGCAAGCTAGCGTGGTCTACGCAGTATTTT
TRBJ2-7 TRBV29-1 NA few CSVEGRDGYEQYF TGCAGCGTTGAAGGCCGGGACGGGTACGAGCAGTACTTC
TRBJ2-7 TRBV7-2 TRBD2 NA CASSRIAGPYEQYF TGTGCCAGCAGCCGCATAGCGGGTCCCTACGAGCAGTACTTC
TRBJ1-1 TRBV7-6 TRBD1 NA CASSLRMTGANTEAFF TGTGCCAGCAGCTTAAGGATGACAGGGGCGAACACTGAAGCTTTCTTT
TRBJ2-2 TRBV11-3 NA many CASSTTNTGELFF TGTGCCAGCAGCACTACGAACACCGGGGAGCTGTTTTTT
TRBJ2-5 TRBV6-2/TRBV6-3 TRBD2 NA CASSYRLAGETQYF TGTGCCAGCAGTTACCGACTAGCGGGAGAGACCCAGTACTTC
TRBJ1-5 TRBV28 NA NA CASSPSGVSNQPQHF TGTGCCAGCTCCCCCTCAGGGGTCAGCAATCAGCCCCAGCATTTT
TRBJ2-7 TRBV20-1 TRBD2 NA CSASSSGASYEQHF TGCAGTGCTAGTTCTAGCGGGGCATCCTACGAGCAGCACTTC
TRBJ1-1 TRBV20-1 NA many CSASPVPVNTEAFF TGCAGTGCTAGCCCGGTACCAGTGAACACTGAAGCTTTCTTT
TRBJ2-1 TRBV7-3 TRBD2 few CASSLSAGGRDEQFF TGTGCCAGCAGCCTCTCAGCGGGAGGGCGGGATGAGCAGTTCTTC
TRBJ2-1 TRBV6-5 TRBD2 NA CASNSRGSINNEQFF TGTGCCAGCAATTCGCGCGGGAGTATAAACAATGAGCAGTTCTTC
TRBJ2-1 TRBV24-1 NA many CATSVTNNEQFF TGTGCCACCAGTGTTACAAACAATGAGCAGTTCTTC